Shown below are 23 T cell receptor beta chains from a single sample sequenced in a study of blood T cell repertoires in COVID-19. Some clones are missing from TCRdb's copy, which holds only in-frame ones; the method was immunoSEQ multiplex PCR. The sample lists roughly 45,000 clones; about 91% were seen once. Sequenced: peripheral blood. The origin of the receptors is a man aged 55-75 years with active COVID-19.

The chain employs TRBV7-9 and TRBJ2-7; 13 bases are a match to TRBD2. Per germline, CDR1 SEHNR and CDR2 FQNEAQ (reference sequence). The V gene end was trimmed by 7 bases and the J gene end by 9 bases; junction bases not matched to a gene: 12. The CDR3 contains 15 residues. CDR3 nucleotides: TGTGCCAGCACGGGGGGCGGGACTAGCGGGACTTCGCAGTACTTC. It is translated as CASTGGGTSGTSQYF. Variable domain in full (rest from reference TRBV7-9 and TRBJ2-7): DTGVSQNPRHKITKRGQNVTFRCDPISEHNRLYWYRQTLGQGPEFLTYFQNEAQLEKSRLLSDRFSAERPKGSFSTLEIQRTEQGDSAMYLCASTGGGTSGTSQYFGPGTRLTVT.

The chain combines TRBV11-1 with TRBJ2-3; 8 nucleotides agree with TRBD1. The J segment lost 0 bases and the V segment lost 5 bases, leaving 7 bases of the junction unmatched. CDR1 and CDR2 (germline): SGHAT, FQDESV (reference sequence). This CDR3 region has 16 residues. CDR3 DNA sequence: TGTGCCAGCAGCACAATAACAGGGGGTAGCACAGATACGCAGTATTTT. It translates to CASSTITGGSTDTQYF.

This chain uses TRBV27 with TRBJ2-3, with D perhaps matching TRBD1 (6 bases). V was pared by 6 bases and J by 11 bases, with 21 bases between. This CDR3 contains 14 residues. Germline assignment: CDR1 MNHEY and CDR2 SMNVEV (reference sequence). The CDR3 spells CASRINRALHGQYF. For the CDR3, the DNA is TGTGCCAGCAGGATAAACAGGGCCCTCCACGGGCAGTATTTT.

In its sample, this clone was seen a few times. Other nucleotide sequences in the sample specify the same CDR3. The gene calls are TRBV6-5 and TRBJ1-6; D is undetermined. The V and J ends lost 6 bases and 8 bases respectively, with 8 bases between them. Germline CDR1 MNHEY, CDR2 SVGAGI. The CDR3 sequence is 12 residues long. CDR3 DNA: TGTGCCAGCAGCCAACGGGATTCACCCCTCCACTTT. Protein: CASSQRDSPLHF.

This chain joins TRBV12-3 or TRBV12-4 and TRBJ2-5; D is ambiguous. Deletions cut 5 bases from V and 1 base from J, with 8 bases between. The CDR3 extends over 13 amino acids. CDR3 loop: CASSADTQETQYF. In DNA form, the CDR3 reads TGTGCCAGCAGTGCAGACACCCAAGAGACCCAGTACTTC.

The chain carries TRBV19 and TRBJ2-7; TRBD1 aligns across 7 bases. The germline gives CDR1 LNHDA, CDR2 SQIVND (reference sequence). V gave up 6 bases and J gave up 6 bases; unmatched junction bases: 14. This CDR3 is 15 amino acids long. CDR3 sequence (DNA): TGTGCCAGTAGCACCCAGACAGGGTCTCGTCCCGAGCAGTACTTC. This gives the protein CASSTQTGSRPEQYF.

The chain uses TRBV2 and TRBJ2-3; 11 bases agree with TRBD1. V trimming: 6 bases; J trimming: 0 bases; junction bases outside the gene matches: 2. There are 15 residues in the CDR3. The germline gives CDR1 SNHLY, CDR2 FYNNEI. The CDR3 here is CASSGDRGSTDTQYF. Written as DNA, the CDR3 is TGTGCCAGCAGCGGGGACAGGGGGAGCACAGATACGCAGTATTTT.

The chain recombines TRBV11-2 with TRBJ2-3, with 9 bases lining up with TRBD2. CDR1 SGHAT and CDR2 FQNNGV come from the germline V gene. This CDR3 has 15 amino acids. V was clipped by 3 bases and J by 5 bases; unmatched bases: 6. The CDR3, as DNA: TGTGCCAGCAGCTTCAATAGCGGGAGTGGAGATACGCAGTATTTT. This sequence encodes CASSFNSGSGDTQYF.

The chain couples TRBV5-4 to TRBJ2-2; 7 bases line up with TRBD2. This CDR3 region has 15 residues. The V and J ends lost 1 base and 6 bases, in that order; junction bases with no gene match: 6. CDR1 and CDR2 (germline): SGHNT, YYREEE (reference sequence). CDR3 sequence (DNA): TGTGCCAGCAGCTTGAAGGGCGGGAGAGCCGGGGAGCTGTTTTTT. Translation gives CASSLKGGRAGELFF.

In this sample, this clone turned up once. The chain links TRBV6-2 or TRBV6-3 to TRBJ2-7, with TRBD1 matching over 10 bases. Trimming cost V 7 bases and J 5 bases; bases outside gene matches: 17. This CDR3 is 17 amino acids long. CDR1 is MNHEY, CDR2 SVGEGT, per germline. The CDR3 coding sequence is TGTGCCAGCACCCCCCTCCGGGACAGGGGACGTTACGACGAGCAGTACTTC. This gives the protein CASTPLRDRGRYDEQYF.

The V call is TRBV19, the J call TRBJ2-5, with 7 bases fitting TRBD2. The CDR3 extends over 14 amino acids. The J segment lost 2 bases and the V segment lost 4 bases, leaving 4 bases of the junction unmatched. Germline V gene lookup returns CDR1 LNHDA and CDR2 SQIVND (reference sequence). The CDR3 region is CASSTGGGQETQYF. The CDR3 bases are TGTGCCAGTAGTACGGGAGGAGGGCAAGAGACCCAGTACTTC.

The chain employs TRBV11-3 and TRBJ2-3; 7 positions match TRBD2. The trim removed 6 bases at V and 0 bases at J, leaving 3 bases unmatched. The CDR3 spans 14 residues. Per the germline V gene, CDR1 is SGHNT and CDR2 is YENEEA. The CDR3 is CASSLAASTDTQYF. CDR3 bases: TGTGCCAGCAGTCTAGCGGCTAGCACAGATACGCAGTATTTT. The full variable domain, rest sourced from reference TRBV11-3 and TRBJ2-3, is EAGVVQSPRYKIIEKKQPVAFWCNPISGHNTLYWYLQNLGQGPELLIRYENEEAVDDSQLPKDRFSAERLKGVDSTLKIQPAELGDSAVYLCASSLAASTDTQYFGPGTRLTVL.

The CDR3 region is CASSLGGYREHIQYF. The CDR3 DNA reads TGTGCCAGCAGCTTAGGAGGATACAGGGAACACATTCAGTACTTC. This chain connects TRBV11-2 to TRBJ2-4; D is possibly TRBD1 (6 bases). The CDR3 is made up of 15 amino acids. Germline loops: CDR1 SGHAT, CDR2 FQNNGV. V shed 1 base and J shed 8 bases, with 15 bases lying between them. Full variable domain (missing parts from reference TRBV11-2 and TRBJ2-4): EAGVAQSPRYKIIEKRQSVAFWCNPISGHATLYWYQQILGQGPKLLIQFQNNGVVDDSQLPKDRFSAERLKGVDSTLKIQPAKLEDSAVYLCASSLGGYREHIQYFGAGTRLSVL.

The V and J genes are TRBV30 and TRBJ2-1; the D gene is possibly TRBD2 (6 bases). Deletions cut 4 bases from V and 7 bases from J, with 17 bases between. The germline gives CDR1 GTSNPN, CDR2 SVGIG (reference sequence). The CDR3 runs to 14 residues. CDR3 nucleotide sequence: TGTGCCTGGACTAGTTGGCGGGGAAGGAATGAGCAGTTCTTC. Encoded protein: CAWTSWRGRNEQFF.

The J gene is TRBJ1-1, the V gene TRBV6-5; TRBD1 aligns across 7 bases. The length of the CDR3 is 14 residues. Germline V gene lookup returns CDR1 MNHEY and CDR2 SVGAGI. V lost 6 bases to trimming and J lost 0 bases; unmatched junction nucleotides: 4. The CDR3 region is CASRDTGVNTEAFF. In nucleotides, the CDR3 is TGTGCCAGCAGGGATACAGGGGTGAACACTGAAGCTTTCTTT.

The chain joins TRBV27 to TRBJ2-2, with 7 bases matching TRBD1. Germline V CDR1 and CDR2: MNHEY, SMNVEV (reference sequence). This CDR3 contains 16 residues. Trimming cost V 3 bases and J 0 bases; bases outside gene matches: 4. This CDR3 is CASSFSGTANTGELFF. Here the CDR3 DNA reads TGTGCCAGCAGTTTCTCCGGGACAGCGAACACCGGGGAGCTGTTTTTT.

The chain couples TRBV5-1 to TRBJ2-7; 7 bases map to TRBD1. The junction had 3 bases not matched to a gene; V was cut back by 3 bases and J by 0 bases. The V gene's germline CDR1 is SGHRS and CDR2 YFSETQ. CDR3 length equals 14 residues. Here the CDR3 reads CASSSGQSSYEQYF. The CDR3 DNA reads TGCGCCAGCAGCTCGGGACAGAGCTCCTACGAGCAGTACTTC. Full variable domain (outside the CDR3, taken from reference TRBV5-1 and TRBJ2-7): KAGVTQTPRYLIKTRGQQVTLSCSPISGHRSVSWYQQTPGQGLQFLFEYFSETQRNKGNFPGRFSGRQFSNSRSEMNVSTLELGDSALYLCASSSGQSSYEQYFGPGTRLTVT.

This chain links TRBV28 with TRBJ1-2; D uncertain. This CDR3 has 14 residues. The V gene's germline CDR1 is MDHEN and CDR2 SYDVKM. V gave up 2 bases and J gave up 6 bases, with 13 bases separating them. Written as DNA, the CDR3 is TGTGCCAGCAGTTTACTGCAGGCGTCCAATGGCTACACCTTC. Translating gives CASSLLQASNGYTF.

The rearrangement joins TRBV5-1 to TRBJ1-1, with TRBD1 matching 7 bases. After removal of 4 bases from V and 4 bases from J, the junction contained 16 bases not matched to a gene. CDR3 length equals 17 residues. Germline V gives CDR1 SGHRS, CDR2 YFSETQ. The CDR3 nucleotides are TGCGCCAGCAGCCCAACGAGACCCGACAGGGTAGTCACTGAAGCTTTCTTT. This encodes CASSPTRPDRVVTEAFF.

The chain recombines TRBV6-2 or TRBV6-3 with TRBJ1-4, with D unresolved. CDR3 length: 15 residues. Per the germline V gene, CDR1 is MNHEY and CDR2 is SVGEGT. V was cut by 2 bases and J by 4 bases, with 11 bases left in between. The CDR3 sequence: CASSYRGGINEKLFF. DNA for the CDR3: TGTGCCAGCAGTTACCGAGGAGGGATTAATGAAAAACTGTTTTTT.

The chain has TRBV4-1 and TRBJ1-5; D remains unclear. V lost 1 base and J 0 bases, leaving 16 bases between the germline ends. Germline V gene sequence: CDR1 MGHRA, CDR2 YSYEKL. This CDR3 comprises 18 residues. The CDR3 here is CASSQVSYGDYSNQPQHF. The CDR3 DNA follows: TGCGCCAGCAGCCAAGTGTCCTACGGGGATTATAGCAATCAGCCCCAGCATTTT.

This sequence joins TRBV6-5 and TRBJ2-5; TRBD2 aligns across 11 bases. The CDR3 totals 14 residues. CDR1 and CDR2 from the germline V gene are MNHEY and SVGAGI. J lost 5 bases, V lost 5 bases, and 4 bases had no gene match. The CDR3 DNA sequence: TGTGCCAGCAGTAAGGGACTAGCGGTGGAGACCCAGTACTTC. This sequence encodes CASSKGLAVETQYF.

This clone was seen only once. The chain couples TRBV5-1 to TRBJ1-1, with D perhaps TRBD1 (6 bases). Trimming removed 5 bases at V and 1 base at J, with 6 bases between. Germline values: CDR1 SGHRS, CDR2 YFSETQ. CDR3 length: 12 amino acids. In nucleotides, the CDR3 is TGCGCCAGCAGAGGGGGGAACACTGAAGCTTTCTTT. It encodes CASRGGNTEAFF. The full variable domain, with the rest looked up from reference TRBV5-1 and TRBJ1-1, is KAGVTQTPRYLIKTRGQQVTLSCSPISGHRSVSWYQQTPGQGLQFLFEYFSETQRNKGNFPGRFSGRQFSNSRSEMNVSTLELGDSALYLCASRGGNTEAFFGQGTRLTVV.